Sequencing of this T cell receptor beta chain was carried out in a study of shared clonotypes between healthy human individuals. Study-level background: Samples came from two female and three male donors aged 18 to 49. Study outcomes and limitations: Donor scarcity curtailed the genetic and exposure-history diversity represented herein.

Trimming at V came to 5 bases and at J to 4 bases, leaving 8 bases not matched to a gene. Germline V gene data show CDR1 as SGHTA and CDR2 as FQGNSA. This CDR3 comprises 15 residues. CD45RA-negative memory and CD45RA+ naive subsets were split from the CD4+ cells. A remark on this clone: Its antigen is currently unknown.

Each sorted subset replicate got 200 ng genomic DNA, approximately 27,000 genomes. The assay was immunoSEQ multiplex PCR, and TCRdb's table has in-frame clones only and misses some. The table has some 2,000,000 clones, under 97% seen once. The TCR was taken from a man younger than 35 in good health. This sequence joins TRBV7-2 and TRBJ2-5; 9 bases map to TRBD1. Material for sequencing was naive CD4+ T cells sorted from blood. Subset in this sample: CD45RA+ positively selected. CDR3 sequence reads: CASSTQTGGAETQYF. The CDR3 coding sequence is TGTGCCAGCAGCACCCAGACAGGGGGGGCAGAGACCCAGTACTTC.